The sequence of this TCR beta chain was determined in a study of blood T cell repertoires in COVID-19. Across the whole study: T cells, B-cell-depleted T cells, or PBMCs provided the cDNA or gDNA that served as material.

The V end lost 5 bases, the J end lost 0 bases, and 16 bases lay between the germline ends. Germline CDR1 and CDR2: SGHTS and YDEGEE. CDR3 length: 16 residues. Clones were sequenced by immunoSEQ multiplex PCR, and TCRdb holds only the in-frame ones, with some missing. This repertoire shows about 240,000 clones, 70% to 90% found once; its top ten account for roughly 5%. The chain links TRBV5-8 to TRBJ2-3; a possible D gene is TRBD1 (5 bases). This TCR derives from a man aged 50 to 59 with COVID-19, enrolled during active disease. The source material was peripheral blood. CDR3 loop: CASRERGSPSTDTQYF. The CDR3 DNA is TGTGCCAGCAGGGAAAGGGGCAGCCCTAGCACAGATACGCAGTATTTT.